This T cell receptor (beta chain) was retrieved from a study of T cell changes during pregnancy in multiple sclerosis (dated by TCRdb to between 2018 and 2021). Background for the entire study: The study looked at changes in the T cell repertoire across pregnancy in women with multiple sclerosis.

Trimming takes 3 bases off V and 4 bases off J; junction bases not matched to a gene: 8. Including cysteine and phenylalanine, the CDR3 has 16 amino acids. Just the 48-base CDR3 DNA is kept, in frame starting at base 1. Sequences SGHRS (CDR1) and YFSETQ (CDR2) are obtained from the germline V gene. Library preparation used the immunoSEQ multiplex PCR assay. The source is immuneACCESS, and TCRdb retained only in-frame sequences with V and J called. Part of the clones is not carried over; for the studies checked, unresolved V genes explain less than half of this, and the remainder is unexplained. For this sample the table gives tens of thousands of clones, of which approximately 91% were detected only once. The top ten constitute over 1% of the sample. As to this clone: Which antigen it targets is not known. It has no much larger one-base neighbor in the sample; base qualities were not kept.

The sequence was obtained from a female donor in good health, enrolled as a control in a pregnancy study. The chain links TRBV5-1 with TRBJ2-1, with 9 bases aligning to TRBD2. Specimen: peripheral blood, collected after pregnancy. Here is the DNA: TGCGCCAGCAGCTCCACCCCGCGGGGGGGATACAATGAGCAGTTCTTC. This translates into CASSSTPRGGYNEQFF.